Only one count was recorded for the clone carrying this T cell receptor (beta chain). The sample comes from a study of T cell responses to AZD1222 COVID-19 vaccine. CDR1 is MGHRA and CDR2 is YSYEKL in the germline V gene. Between the trimmed V and J ends, which lost 0 bases and 3 bases, there was a span of 11 bases. The CDR3 consists of 15 residues. Repertoires were generated with immunoSEQ multiplex PCR, while TCRdb's copy carries only in-frame clones and drops some. The repertoire includes 110,000 to 150,000 clones, more than 85% of them detected once, and 10% to 15% sits in the top ten. This clonotype originated in an adult who had recovered from COVID-19. The rearrangement uses TRBV4-1 and TRBJ1-2; no definite D call. Sequenced material: peripheral blood, taken after recovery from COVID-19. The CDR3 sequence: CASSQEPMRYYGYTF. The DNA for the CDR3 is TGCGCCAGCAGCCAAGAACCTATGAGGTACTATGGCTACACCTTC.